A single sample is the source of the 32 T cell receptor beta chains below, sequenced in a study of shared clonotypes between healthy human individuals. Libraries were prepared by immunoSEQ multiplex PCR; TCRdb keeps only in-frame clonotypes and omits some of them. The table lists 2 million to 3 million clones, 80% to 95% of them singletons, with approximately 0.37% in the top ten. The specimen was naive CD4+ T cells from PBMCs. As to subset: CD45RA+ positively selected. The source is a man aged 18 to 29 in good health. Some clones in this sample may be carry-over from other donors' samples.

This chain uses TRBV5-4 with TRBJ1-5, with D possibly being TRBD1 (5 bases). V gave up 4 bases and J gave up 2 bases, with 13 bases separating them. Germline-derived CDR1 and CDR2 are SGHNT and YYREEE (reference sequence). This CDR3 is 15 amino acids long. Here the CDR3 DNA reads TGTGCCAGCAGCCCTGGGGGAGATGGCAATCAGCCCCAGCATTTT. Protein sequence: CASSPGGDGNQPQHF.

This clone was found once. The V and J genes are TRBV6-4 and TRBJ1-2; 11 bases are a match to TRBD1. The CDR3 extends over 14 amino acids. Germline CDR1 is MRHNA and CDR2 is SNTAGT. Trimming took 6 bases from V and 6 from J; bases not matched to a gene: 6. The CDR3 DNA is TGTGCCAGCAGAAGGGACAGGGGGTCGGATGGCTACACCTTC. Translated, it gives CASRRDRGSDGYTF.

The chain employs TRBV19 and TRBJ2-7; the D is unclear. The CDR3 is 15 amino acids. Germline CDR1 reads LNHDA; CDR2 reads SQIVND (reference sequence). Trimming removed 2 bases from V and 0 bases from J, with 11 bases in between. CDR3 nucleotide sequence: TGTGCCAGTAGTATAAGAGGTGAAGGCTCCTACGAGCAGTACTTC. Translated, it gives CASSIRGEGSYEQYF. The whole variable domain, filled in from reference TRBV19 and TRBJ2-7, reads DGGITQSPKYLFRKEGQNVTLSCEQNLNHDAMYWYRQDPGQGLRLIYYSQIVNDFQKGDIAEGYSVSREKKESFPLTVTSAQKNPTAFYLCASSIRGEGSYEQYFGPGTRLTVT.

The chain couples TRBV28 to TRBJ2-4; D possibly corresponds to TRBD1 (5 bases). The germline CDR1 and CDR2 sequences are MDHEN and SYDVKM. Trimming removed 2 bases at V and 6 bases at J, with 17 bases between. The CDR3 contains 16 residues. Here the CDR3 DNA reads TGTGCCAGCAGTTTAAGGATATGGCAGGGAAGAAACATTCAGTACTTC. Its translation is CASSLRIWQGRNIQYF.

The V and J genes are TRBV4-2 and TRBJ2-1, with TRBD2 as a possible D gene (5 bases). CDR3 length equals 15 residues. Germline V CDR1 and CDR2: LGHNA, YNFKEQ. Trimming removed 2 bases from V and 7 bases from J, with 15 bases in between. The DNA for the CDR3 is TGTGCCAGCAGCCAAACCGGAGGACGGATGAATGAGCAGTTCTTC. This sequence encodes CASSQTGGRMNEQFF.

This clone was seen just once. This chain links TRBV28 with TRBJ1-6; tentatively, D is TRBD1 (6 bases). Trimming removed 5 bases from V and 9 bases from J, with 17 bases in between. Germline CDR1 and CDR2: MDHEN and SYDVKM. The CDR3 runs 15 residues. The CDR3 here is CASSRGDLGASPLHF. The CDR3 bases are TGTGCCAGCAGTCGCGGGGACCTGGGGGCTTCACCCCTCCACTTT. The full variable domain, completed using reference TRBV28 and TRBJ1-6, is DVKVTQSSRYLVKRTGEKVFLECVQDMDHENMFWYRQDPGLGLRLIYFSYDVKMKEKGDIPEGYSVSREKKERFSLILESASTNQTSMYLCASSRGDLGASPLHFGNGTRLTVT.

The rearrangement uses TRBV18 and TRBJ1-4, with TRBD1 matching 11 bases. The CDR3 runs 16 residues. The V gene's germline CDR1 is KGHSH and CDR2 LQKENI. With V trimmed by 6 bases and J by 6 bases, 9 bases remained unmatched. The CDR3 region is CASSPRTGGGDEKLFF. The CDR3 DNA is TGTGCCAGCTCGCCCCGGACAGGGGGCGGGGATGAAAAACTGTTTTTT.

V is TRBV2 and J is TRBJ1-1, with D perhaps TRBD1 (6 bases). Deletions cut 1 base from V and 3 bases from J, with 9 bases between. The germline gives CDR1 SNHLY, CDR2 FYNNEI. This CDR3 region has 14 residues. The CDR3 DNA is TGTGCCAGCAGTGAAGGGGGGGCACACACTGAAGCTTTCTTT. Amino acid sequence: CASSEGGAHTEAFF.

V gene TRBV28 combines with J gene TRBJ1-4; D perhaps matches TRBD1 (5 bases). CDR1 is MDHEN and CDR2 is SYDVKM in the germline V gene. This CDR3 comprises 17 residues. Trimming cost V 6 bases and J 0 bases, with 17 bases left between them. CDR3 protein: CASSSIPGRSTNEKLFF. The CDR3 region has the DNA TGTGCCAGCAGCTCGATCCCGGGACGGTCAACTAATGAAAAACTGTTTTTT.

The chain joins TRBV9 to TRBJ1-3; D unresolved. Deletions cut 5 bases from V and 0 bases from J, with 9 bases between. This CDR3 spans 14 amino acids. Looked up from germline, CDR1 is SGDLS and CDR2 is YYNGEE. The CDR3 DNA is TGTGCCAGCAGTATACAGTCCTCTGGAAACACCATATATTTT. This gives the protein CASSIQSSGNTIYF.

The rearrangement uses TRBV27 and TRBJ2-3, with D possibly matching TRBD2 (5 bases). Germline V CDR1 and CDR2: MNHEY, SMNVEV (reference sequence). This CDR3 contains 15 residues. Deletions cut 5 bases from V and 2 bases from J, with 14 bases between. The CDR3 region is CASSPRTLATDTQYF. For the CDR3, the DNA is TGTGCCAGCAGTCCGAGGACTTTAGCCACAGATACGCAGTATTTT.

The chain carries TRBV19 and TRBJ1-4, with D tentatively TRBD1 (6 bases). Trimming shortened V by 4 bases and J by 8 bases, and 11 bases separated the two germline ends. Germline CDR1 is LNHDA and CDR2 is SQIVND (reference sequence). This CDR3 spans 13 amino acids. The CDR3 DNA reads TGTGCCAGTAGTAACAGGGCAAGGGAAAAACTGTTTTTT. Protein: CASSNRAREKLFF.

The CDR3 DNA reads as TGCGCCAGCAGCTTGCGAGGGAATCCCACAGATACGCAGTATTTT. It translates to CASSLRGNPTDTQYF. The chain has TRBV5-1 and TRBJ2-3; a weak D match, TRBD2 (5 bases). Trimming removed 1 base from V and 2 bases from J, with 11 bases in between. The CDR3 runs 15 residues. Germline values: CDR1 SGHRS, CDR2 YFSETQ.

Comment on this clone: The sample has other DNA sequences that encode this CDR3 too. The V call is TRBV28, the J call TRBJ1-2; possibly TRBD1 for D (5 bases). The V end lost 2 bases, the J end lost 3 bases, and 7 bases lay between the germline ends. The CDR3 covers 13 residues. From germline, CDR1 is MDHEN and CDR2 SYDVKM. DNA for the CDR3: TGTGCCAGCAGTTTAGGGACGGACTATGGCTACACCTTC. It translates to CASSLGTDYGYTF.

The chain couples TRBV29-1 to TRBJ2-5, with D uncertain. CDR3 length: 15 residues. CDR1 SQVTM and CDR2 ANQGSEA come from the germline V gene. V gave up 7 bases and J gave up 0 bases, with 18 bases separating them. CDR3 protein: CSGARFDPHQETQYF. CDR3 coding DNA: TGCAGCGGGGCCAGATTCGACCCTCACCAAGAGACCCAGTACTTC.

This clone was detected only a few times. The J gene is TRBJ1-1, the V gene TRBV5-1; D is uncertain. Trimming removed 7 bases from V and 4 bases from J, with 11 bases in between. CDR3 length: 12 amino acids. Germline lookup yields CDR1 SGHRS and CDR2 YFSETQ. The DNA for the CDR3 is TGCGCCAGCCACGAGGCGAGCACTGAAGCTTTCTTT. Amino acid sequence: CASHEASTEAFF.

This chain links TRBV7-6 with TRBJ1-2; perhaps TRBD1 as D (6 bases). This CDR3 is 17 amino acids long. Germline values: CDR1 SGHVS, CDR2 FNYEAQ. V was cut by 5 bases and J by 6 bases, with 25 bases left in between. CDR3 sequence reads: CASSQSPRGHRSDGYTF. The CDR3 DNA reads as TGTGCCAGCAGCCAATCCCCCAGGGGCCACAGGTCTGATGGCTACACCTTC.

The genes are TRBV28 and TRBJ1-5; unclear D gene. Trimming removed 2 bases from V and 3 bases from J, with 14 bases in between. CDR1 and CDR2 from the germline V gene are MDHEN and SYDVKM. This CDR3 is built from 16 residues. CDR3 region: CASSLNGRRDNQPQHF. DNA for the CDR3: TGTGCCAGCAGTTTAAACGGACGGCGGGACAATCAGCCCCAGCATTTT.

This clone came up a few times. The chain recombines TRBV4-1 with TRBJ1-1; 7 positions match TRBD1. V shed 0 bases, J shed 0 bases, and the junction held 1 base outside the gene matches. Germline CDR1 is MGHRA and CDR2 is YSYEKL. There are 15 residues in the CDR3. CDR3 sequence reads: CASSQDDRVNTEAFF. The DNA of the CDR3 is TGCGCCAGCAGCCAAGATGACAGGGTGAACACTGAAGCTTTCTTT.

This clone was recorded only once. The chain joins TRBV2 to TRBJ2-1; the D is unclear. The V gene lost 5 bases and the J gene lost 5 bases, with 13 bases spanning the gap. Per the germline V gene, CDR1 is SNHLY and CDR2 is FYNNEI. This CDR3 region has 14 residues. Here the CDR3 reads CASSSTKFNNEQFF. CDR3 sequence (DNA): TGTGCCAGCAGTTCTACGAAGTTTAACAATGAGCAGTTCTTC.

The CDR3 bases are TGTGCCAGCAGACCCGTGGCGGTAGGCACAGATACGCAGTATTTT. It translates to CASRPVAVGTDTQYF. The V and J genes are TRBV7-9 and TRBJ2-3; no definite D call. The germline gives CDR1 SEHNR, CDR2 FQNEAQ (reference sequence). Deletions cut 6 bases from V and 1 base from J, with 14 bases between. CDR3 length equals 15 residues.

The chain links TRBV9 to TRBJ1-4; a possible D gene is TRBD1 (6 bases). The germline V and J ends were trimmed by 3 bases and 7 bases, with 22 bases remaining between them. The V gene's germline CDR1 is SGDLS and CDR2 YYNGEE. This CDR3 is 17 amino acids long. The DNA for the CDR3 is TGTGCCAGCAGCGAAATGGGCCGACAGGCCCCTGGTGAAAAACTGTTTTTT. Translating it yields CASSEMGRQAPGEKLFF.

The chain is built from TRBV19 and TRBJ2-3; the D gene is possibly TRBD1 (6 bases). Germline CDR1 is LNHDA and CDR2 is SQIVND (reference sequence). The CDR3 runs 15 residues. The V and J ends lost 5 bases and 0 bases respectively, with 12 bases between them. This CDR3 is CASSDGQTSTDTQYF. The CDR3 nucleotides are TGTGCCAGTAGTGATGGACAGACTAGCACAGATACGCAGTATTTT.

V gene TRBV28 combines with J gene TRBJ1-4; TRBD1 aligns across 9 bases. This CDR3 contains 15 residues. V shed 5 bases and J 10 bases; nucleotides not matched to a gene: 11. Germline loops: CDR1 MDHEN, CDR2 SYDVKM. CDR3 sequence (DNA): TGTGCCAGCAGTAACCGGGGACAGGGAATGGGAAAACTGTTTTTT. It encodes CASSNRGQGMGKLFF.

Note on this clone: Other DNA sequences from this sample encode an identical CDR3 as well. V is TRBV11-2 and J is TRBJ2-1; 11 bases align to TRBD2. The V and J ends lost 0 bases and 9 bases, in that order; junction bases with no gene match: 4. Germline V gives CDR1 SGHAT, CDR2 FQNNGV. There are 15 residues in the CDR3. CDR3 protein: CASSLELAGDREQFF. The CDR3 region has the DNA TGTGCCAGCAGCTTAGAACTAGCGGGAGATCGTGAGCAGTTCTTC. The variable domain in full, completed from reference TRBV11-2 and TRBJ2-1, reads EAGVAQSPRYKIIEKRQSVAFWCNPISGHATLYWYQQILGQGPKLLIQFQNNGVVDDSQLPKDRFSAERLKGVDSTLKIQPAKLEDSAVYLCASSLELAGDREQFFGPGTRLTVL.

V gene TRBV11-2 combines with J gene TRBJ2-7, with D unclear. Trimming removed 1 base at V and 0 bases at J, with 10 bases between. The germline CDR1 and CDR2 sequences are SGHAT and FQNNGV. This CDR3 is built from 15 residues. The CDR3 bases are TGTGCCAGCAGCTTAGGGTTCTACAGCTCCTACGAGCAGTACTTC. As protein: CASSLGFYSSYEQYF.

V and J are TRBV10-3 and TRBJ1-1; D is possibly TRBD1 (6 bases). The CDR3 contains 14 residues. CDR1 and CDR2 from the germline V gene are ENHRY and SYGVKD. Trimming pared 10 bases from V and 4 bases from J, leaving 19 bases between. In DNA form, the CDR3 reads TGTGCCACAGGGACGGGCAGGGGACTCACTGAAGCTTTCTTT. Translated: CATGTGRGLTEAFF.

This chain uses TRBV2 with TRBJ2-3; D is unclear. Germline CDR1 and CDR2: SNHLY and FYNNEI. V lost 5 bases and J lost 6, with 6 bases in between. This CDR3 is built from 11 residues. The CDR3, as DNA: TGTGCCAGCAGTTCTATGGATACGCAGTATTTT. Its protein product is CASSSMDTQYF.

V is TRBV9 and J is TRBJ2-3; perhaps TRBD1 as D (5 bases). Germline CDR1 is SGDLS and CDR2 is YYNGEE. This CDR3 has 14 amino acids. The V gene lost 2 bases and the J gene lost 6 bases, with 13 bases spanning the gap. The CDR3 DNA sequence: TGTGCCAGCAGCGTGTTGGGGCACTTGGATACGCAGTATTTT. This translates into CASSVLGHLDTQYF.

The V call is TRBV21-1, the J call TRBJ1-4; TRBD1 is taken as the D call from the table, unchecked against the DNA. TRBV21-1 is described as a pseudogene. The length of the CDR3 is 12 residues. CDR3 in amino acids: CASSKGGQKLFF. As DNA, the CDR3 is TGTGCCAGCAGCAAAGGTGGCCAAAAACTGTTTTTT.

This clone was found once. The V and J genes are TRBV19 and TRBJ1-1, with a possible D match to TRBD1 (5 bases). Germline CDR1 is LNHDA and CDR2 is SQIVND (reference sequence). Trimming removed 6 bases from V and 4 bases from J, with 12 bases in between. The CDR3 runs 13 residues. CDR3 sequence: CASSKEGLTEAFF. Here the CDR3 DNA reads TGTGCCAGTAGCAAAGAGGGGCTCACTGAAGCTTTCTTT.

CDR3 loop: CASSGTNSYNEQFF. The DNA for the CDR3 is TGCGCCAGCAGCGGGACCAACTCCTACAATGAGCAGTTCTTC. V and J are TRBV10-1 and TRBJ2-1; perhaps D is TRBD1 or TRBD2 (5 bases each). V gave up 6 bases and J gave up 0 bases, with 9 bases separating them. Germline CDR1 is WNHNN and CDR2 is SYGVQD (reference sequence). The CDR3 loop spans 14 amino acids.